The present TCR beta chain was sequenced within a study of T cells in localized non-small cell lung cancer. Study observations and caveats: Median roughly 57 top-100 tumor clones were shared with paired adjacent lung.

The count of this clone is one. Antigen unknown. TCRdb's copy holds only in-frame clones and misses some; the assay was immunoSEQ multiplex PCR. This table holds 35,000 to 50,000 clones, around 75% found once. CDR3 length equals 14 residues. Deletions cut 5 bases from V and 2 bases from J, with 13 bases between. CDR1 is MDHEN, CDR2 SYDVKM, per germline. The clonotype originates from a woman aged 40-75 years with stage II squamous cell lung carcinoma. Sequencing was performed on PBMCs, taken before any cancer treatment. This rearrangement joins TRBV28 to TRBJ2-7, with D maybe TRBD1 (5 bases). CDR3 region: CASSQSRVPYEQYV. The CDR3 coding sequence is TGTGCCAGCAGTCAAAGCAGGGTCCCCTACGAGCAGTACGTC.